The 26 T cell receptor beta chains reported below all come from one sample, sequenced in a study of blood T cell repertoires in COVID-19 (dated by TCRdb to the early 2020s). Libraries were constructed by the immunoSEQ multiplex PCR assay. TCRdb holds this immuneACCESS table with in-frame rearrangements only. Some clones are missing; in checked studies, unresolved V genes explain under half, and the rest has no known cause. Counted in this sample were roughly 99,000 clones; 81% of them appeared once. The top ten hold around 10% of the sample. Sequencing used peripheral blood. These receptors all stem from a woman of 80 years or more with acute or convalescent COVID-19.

This CDR3 reads CASRTSGGETQYF. CDR3 nucleotide sequence: TGTGCCAGCAGGACTAGCGGGGGAGAGACCCAGTACTTC. V gene TRBV7-9 combines with J gene TRBJ2-5; 12 positions match TRBD2. Losses at the gene ends were 6 bases for V and 4 bases for J; bases not matched to a gene: 0. CDR1 is SEHNR and CDR2 is FQNEAQ in the germline V gene (reference sequence). This CDR3 is 13 amino acids long. The whole variable domain, filled in from reference TRBV7-9 and TRBJ2-5, reads DTGVSQNPRHKITKRGQNVTFRCDPISEHNRLYWYRQTLGQGPEFLTYFQNEAQLEKSRLLSDRFSAERPKGSFSTLEIQRTEQGDSAMYLCASRTSGGETQYFGPGTRLLVL.

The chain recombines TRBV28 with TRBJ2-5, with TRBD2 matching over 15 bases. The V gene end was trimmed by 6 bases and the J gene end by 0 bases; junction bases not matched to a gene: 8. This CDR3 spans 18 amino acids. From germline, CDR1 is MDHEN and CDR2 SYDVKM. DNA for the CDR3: TGTGCCAGCAGCCCCGGGACTAGCGGGGGGTTGTACCAAGAGACCCAGTACTTC. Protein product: CASSPGTSGGLYQETQYF. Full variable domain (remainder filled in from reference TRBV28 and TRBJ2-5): DVKVTQSSRYLVKRTGEKVFLECVQDMDHENMFWYRQDPGLGLRLIYFSYDVKMKEKGDIPEGYSVSREKKERFSLILESASTNQTSMYLCASSPGTSGGLYQETQYFGPGTRLLVL.

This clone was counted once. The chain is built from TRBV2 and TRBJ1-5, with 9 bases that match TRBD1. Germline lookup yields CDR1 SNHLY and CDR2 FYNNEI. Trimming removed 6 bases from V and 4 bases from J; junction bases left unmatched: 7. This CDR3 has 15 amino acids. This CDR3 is CASRGRDRVNQPQHF. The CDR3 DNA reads TGTGCCAGCAGGGGCCGGGACAGGGTGAATCAGCCCCAGCATTTT.

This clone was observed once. The CDR3 bases are TGTGCCAGCAGTTTATACCTAGCAGGCTTATATGGCTACACCTTC. Encoded protein: CASSLYLAGLYGYTF. This chain joins TRBV28 and TRBJ1-2; D ambiguous. The CDR3 has 15 residues. CDR1 MDHEN and CDR2 SYDVKM come from the germline V gene. V was shortened by 1 base and J by 5 bases, with 14 bases between the two germline ends.

The CDR3 reads CSVWAFTEAFF. CDR3 nucleotide sequence: TGCAGCGTTTGGGCCTTCACTGAAGCTTTCTTT. This chain joins TRBV29-1 and TRBJ1-1; D ambiguous. Deletions cut 5 bases from V and 4 bases from J, with 8 bases between. Germline V gene data show CDR1 as SQVTM and CDR2 as ANQGSEA. This CDR3 spans 11 amino acids.

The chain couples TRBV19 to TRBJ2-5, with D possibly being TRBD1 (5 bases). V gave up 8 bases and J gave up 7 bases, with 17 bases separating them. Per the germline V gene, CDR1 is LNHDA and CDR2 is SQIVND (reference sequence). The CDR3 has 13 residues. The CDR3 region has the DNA TGTGCCAGTCAGGCGGACGGAACAGGGACCCAGTACTTC. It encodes CASQADGTGTQYF. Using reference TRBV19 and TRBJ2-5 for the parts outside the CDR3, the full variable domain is DGGITQSPKYLFRKEGQNVTLSCEQNLNHDAMYWYRQDPGQGLRLIYYSQIVNDFQKGDIAEGYSVSREKKESFPLTVTSAQKNPTAFYLCASQADGTGTQYFGPGTRLLVL.

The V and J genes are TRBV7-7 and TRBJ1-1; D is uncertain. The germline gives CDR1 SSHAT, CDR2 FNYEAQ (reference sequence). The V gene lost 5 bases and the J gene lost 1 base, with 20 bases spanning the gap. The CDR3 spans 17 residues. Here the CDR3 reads CASSPKTGPGGNTEAFF. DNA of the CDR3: TGTGCCAGCAGCCCTAAAACGGGTCCGGGAGGGAACACTGAAGCTTTCTTT.

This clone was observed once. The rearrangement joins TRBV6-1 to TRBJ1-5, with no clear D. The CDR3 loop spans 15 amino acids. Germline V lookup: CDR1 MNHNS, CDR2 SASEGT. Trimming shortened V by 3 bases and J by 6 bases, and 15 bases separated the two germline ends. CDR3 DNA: TGTGCCAGCAGTGAGGGCAGGAACAGTCCTCAGCCCCAGCATTTT. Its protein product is CASSEGRNSPQPQHF.

The CDR3 is CASSQDGGGNEKLFF. CDR3 nucleotide sequence: TGTGCCAGCAGCCAAGATGGCGGGGGGAATGAAAAACTGTTTTTT. The chain has TRBV3-1 (or the pseudogene TRBV3-2) and TRBJ1-4, with a possible D match to TRBD1 (5 bases). The CDR3 covers 15 residues. V shed 0 bases and J shed 5 bases, with 10 bases lying between them. The V gene's germline CDR1 is LGHDT and CDR2 YNNKEL (reference sequence).

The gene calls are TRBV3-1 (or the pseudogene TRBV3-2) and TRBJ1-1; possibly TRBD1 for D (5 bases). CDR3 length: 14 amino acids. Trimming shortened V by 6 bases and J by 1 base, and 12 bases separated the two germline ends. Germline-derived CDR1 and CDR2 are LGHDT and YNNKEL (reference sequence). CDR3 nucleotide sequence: TGTGCCAGCAGAGGGGCAGGTCCGAACACTGAAGCTTTCTTT. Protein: CASRGAGPNTEAFF.

The CDR3 loop is CASTGTRDTGELFF. The CDR3 bases are TGTGCCAGCACCGGGACTAGGGACACCGGGGAGCTGTTTTTT. The chain uses TRBV6-6 and TRBJ2-2, with 8 nucleotides matching TRBD2. The CDR3 has 14 residues. Germline V gene lookup returns CDR1 MNHNY and CDR2 SVGAGI (reference sequence). J gave up 3 bases and V 7 bases, and 4 bases lay outside the gene matches.

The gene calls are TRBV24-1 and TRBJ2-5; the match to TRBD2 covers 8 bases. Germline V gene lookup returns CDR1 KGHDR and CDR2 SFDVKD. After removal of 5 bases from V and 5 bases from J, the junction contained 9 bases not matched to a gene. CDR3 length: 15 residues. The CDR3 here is CATSVVAGGGETQYF. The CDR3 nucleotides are TGTGCCACCAGTGTAGTTGCGGGGGGTGGGGAGACCCAGTACTTC.

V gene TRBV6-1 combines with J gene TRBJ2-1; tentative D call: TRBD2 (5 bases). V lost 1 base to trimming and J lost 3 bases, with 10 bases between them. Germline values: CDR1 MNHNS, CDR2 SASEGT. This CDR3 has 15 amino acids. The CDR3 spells CASSEGPGYYNEQFF. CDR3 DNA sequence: TGTGCCAGCAGTGAAGGACCGGGATACTACAATGAGCAGTTCTTC.

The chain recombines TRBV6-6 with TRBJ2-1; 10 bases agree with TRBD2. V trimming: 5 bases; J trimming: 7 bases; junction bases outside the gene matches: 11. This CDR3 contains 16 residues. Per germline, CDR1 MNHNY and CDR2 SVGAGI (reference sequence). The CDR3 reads CASSTTQRGGGNEQFF. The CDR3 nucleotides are TGTGCCAGCAGTACGACACAGCGGGGGGGCGGGAATGAGCAGTTCTTC.

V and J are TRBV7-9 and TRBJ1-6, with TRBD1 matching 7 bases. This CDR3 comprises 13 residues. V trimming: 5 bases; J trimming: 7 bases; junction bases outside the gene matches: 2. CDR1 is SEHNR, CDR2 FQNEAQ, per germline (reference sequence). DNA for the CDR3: TGTGCCAGCAGCGAGACAGGGAATTCACCCCTCCACTTT. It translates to CASSETGNSPLHF.

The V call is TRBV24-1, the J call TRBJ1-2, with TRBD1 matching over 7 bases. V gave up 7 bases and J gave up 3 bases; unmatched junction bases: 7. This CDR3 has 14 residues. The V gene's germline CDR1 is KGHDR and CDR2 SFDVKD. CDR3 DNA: TGTGCCACCAGAGACAGGGACCGGCACTATGGCTACACCTTC. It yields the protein CATRDRDRHYGYTF.

The CDR3 coding sequence is TGTGCCAGCCGGAGAGGTTCCTCCTACGAGCAGTACGTC. It encodes CASRRGSSYEQYV. The chain couples TRBV28 to TRBJ2-7; D call uncertain. Germline V gene sequence: CDR1 MDHEN, CDR2 SYDVKM. The CDR3 runs 13 residues. Trimming stripped 8 bases from V and 0 bases from J, with 11 bases between.

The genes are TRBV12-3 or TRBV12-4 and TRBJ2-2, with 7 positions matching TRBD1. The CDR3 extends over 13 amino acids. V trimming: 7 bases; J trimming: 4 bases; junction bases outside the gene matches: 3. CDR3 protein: CASISGGTGELFF. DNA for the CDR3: TGTGCCAGCATATCAGGGGGCACCGGGGAGCTGTTTTTT.

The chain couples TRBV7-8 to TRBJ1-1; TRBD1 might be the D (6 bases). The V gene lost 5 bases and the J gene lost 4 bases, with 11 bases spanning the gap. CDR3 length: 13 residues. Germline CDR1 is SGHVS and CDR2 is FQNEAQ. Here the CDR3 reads CASSRTGFTEAFF. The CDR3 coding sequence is TGTGCCAGCAGCCGAACAGGGTTCACTGAAGCTTTCTTT. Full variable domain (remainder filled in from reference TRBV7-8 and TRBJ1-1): GAGVSQSPRYKVAKRGQDVALRCDPISGHVSLFWYQQALGQGPEFLTYFQNEAQLDKSGLPSDRFFAERPEGSVSTLKIQRTQQEDSAVYLCASSRTGFTEAFFGQGTRLTVV.

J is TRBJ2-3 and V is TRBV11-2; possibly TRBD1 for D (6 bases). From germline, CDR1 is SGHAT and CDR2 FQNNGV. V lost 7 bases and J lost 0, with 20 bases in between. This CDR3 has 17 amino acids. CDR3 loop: CASNPHSGAASTDTQYF. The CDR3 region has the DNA TGTGCCAGCAATCCACACTCAGGGGCGGCTAGCACAGATACGCAGTATTTT.

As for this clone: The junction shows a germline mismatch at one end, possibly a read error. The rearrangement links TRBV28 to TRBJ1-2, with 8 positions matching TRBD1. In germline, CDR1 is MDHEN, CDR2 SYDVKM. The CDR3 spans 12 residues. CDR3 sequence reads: CASSTQGAPSAF. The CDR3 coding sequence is TGTGCCAGCAGTACGCAGGGGGCTCCTTCCGCCTTC.

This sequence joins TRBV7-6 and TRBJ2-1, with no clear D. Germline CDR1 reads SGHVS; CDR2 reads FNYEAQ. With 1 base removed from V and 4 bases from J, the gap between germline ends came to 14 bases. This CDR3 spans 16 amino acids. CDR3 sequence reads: CASSLDPGLRYNEQFF. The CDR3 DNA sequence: TGTGCCAGCAGCTTAGATCCAGGCCTCCGATACAATGAGCAGTTCTTC.

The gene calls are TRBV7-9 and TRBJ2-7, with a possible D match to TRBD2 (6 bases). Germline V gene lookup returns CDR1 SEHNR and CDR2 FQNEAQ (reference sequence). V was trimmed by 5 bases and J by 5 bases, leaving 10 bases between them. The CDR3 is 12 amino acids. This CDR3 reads CASSASGDEQYF. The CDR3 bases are TGTGCCAGCAGCGCCTCGGGAGACGAGCAGTACTTC.

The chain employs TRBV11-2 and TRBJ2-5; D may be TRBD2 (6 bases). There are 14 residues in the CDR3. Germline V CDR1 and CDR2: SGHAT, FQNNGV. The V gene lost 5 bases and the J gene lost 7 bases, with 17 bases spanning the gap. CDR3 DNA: TGTGCCAGCAGCCCCTCCGGGACTCGAGGGACCCAGTACTTC. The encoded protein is CASSPSGTRGTQYF.

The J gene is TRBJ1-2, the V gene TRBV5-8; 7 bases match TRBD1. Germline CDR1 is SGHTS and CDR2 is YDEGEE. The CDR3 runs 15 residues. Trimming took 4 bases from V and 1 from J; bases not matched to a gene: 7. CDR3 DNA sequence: TGTGCCAGCAGCCGCGGACAGGCCCTTAACTATGGCTACACCTTC. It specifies CASSRGQALNYGYTF. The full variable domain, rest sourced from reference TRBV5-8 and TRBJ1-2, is EAGVTQSPTHLIKTRGQQATLRCSPISGHTSVYWYQQALGLGLQFLLWYDEGEERNRGNFPPRFSGRQFPNYSSELNVNALELEDSALYLCASSRGQALNYGYTFGSGTRLTVV.

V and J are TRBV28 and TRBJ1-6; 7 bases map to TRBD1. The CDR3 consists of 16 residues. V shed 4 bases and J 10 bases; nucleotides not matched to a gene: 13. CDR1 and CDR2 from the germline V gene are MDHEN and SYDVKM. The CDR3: CASSSIRTGQKSPLHF. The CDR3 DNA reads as TGTGCCAGCAGTTCGATCAGGACAGGCCAGAAGTCACCCCTCCACTTT.